This entry features one TCR beta chain sequence. This sample is drawn from a study of T-cell memory formation after mild COVID-19. Each CDR3 protein gets one entry after TCRdb re-called the 5' RACE reads with MiXCR. The data contain 350,000 or so distinct CDR3 sequences, around 13% of them seen just once; the ten biggest clones take up 20% to 25%. Germline CDR1 SEHNR, CDR2 FQNEAQ (reference sequence). The ends were cut back, 4 bases at V and 0 bases at J, with 27 bases in the middle. The CDR3 is 20 residues long. The gene calls are TRBV7-9 and TRBJ1-1, with D tentatively TRBD1 (5 bases). Sequenced material: PBMCs or a T cell subset sorted from them (not recorded which). The TCR comes from a young man who had mild COVID-19 (a few samples of this study predate the infection). Cell type and time point are not known. DNA of the CDR3: TGTGCCAGCAGCTCGACCCCTCATCGGATCAGGGTTGGGATGAACACTGAAGCTTTCTTT. Protein sequence: CASSSTPHRIRVGMNTEAFF.